These T cell receptor beta chains were read from a single sample in a study of shared T cell receptors in the human thymus. The method was immunoSEQ multiplex PCR; TCRdb's version includes in-frame clones alone and lacks a portion of them. The table has 500,000 to 550,000 clones, about 80% seen once. These data also formed part of another study, on human thymus T cells.

The sequenced sample consisted of thymocytes. These TCRs come from a boy under two years old with a congenital heart defect. CDR3s include the opening cysteine and the closing phenylalanine or tryptophan. A D gene is named only where the DNA matches it firmly. The listing skips clone size in some rows; elsewhere it reads once, few, many or a size class.

j_call clone_size d_call v_call cdr3_nt cdr3_aa
TRBJ2-5 once . TRBV29-1 TGCAGCGTTGAATTGGCGGGATGCCCCCCAGAGACCCAGTACTTC CSVELAGCPPETQYF
TRBJ2-1 . . TRBV2 TGTGCCAGCAGCGATAACAAATTCCGACGGGAACATCGGGAGCAGTTCTTC CASSDNKFRREHREQFF
TRBJ2-5 . TRBD2 TRBV5-4 TGTGCCAGCAGCTTGAGCCGCGGGAGAGGGCAAGAGACCCAGTACTTC CASSLSRGRGQETQYF
TRBJ2-5 . TRBD1 TRBV5-1 TGCGCCAGCAGCCCCGGACAGGGCAGCCAGTACTTC CASSPGQGSQYF
TRBJ1-1 . . TRBV5-6 TGTGCCAGCAGCAAGTCGACAGTGAACACTGAAGCTTTCTTT CASSKSTVNTEAFF
TRBJ1-3 . TRBD1 TRBV5-1 TGCGCCAGCGCCCCTAGCAGTGAGGGGGCGCCTGGAAACACCATATATTTT CASAPSSEGAPGNTIYF
TRBJ2-2 . . TRBV6-4 TGTGCCAGCAGAGGGACATTCGGGGAGCTGTTTTTT CASRGTFGELFF
TRBJ2-7 once TRBD1 TRBV5-6 TGTGCCAGCAGCCAGGACAGGGGGCGCGGCGAGCAGTACTTC CASSQDRGRGEQYF
TRBJ2-2 . . TRBV6-6 TGTGCCAGCAGTTACTCGACGCCGGGTGGGGAGCTGTTTTTT CASSYSTPGGELFF
TRBJ2-3 few TRBD2 TRBV6-1 TGTGCCAGCAGTGAAGCGCACGGGAGGGCCGGAGATACGCAGTATTTT CASSEAHGRAGDTQYF
TRBJ2-5 . TRBD2 TRBV5-1 TGCGCCAGCCGGGGGGAGTCCCAGTACTTC CASRGESQYF